This T cell receptor beta chain was retrieved from a study of blood T cell repertoires in COVID-19 (dated by TCRdb to about 2020). General notes on the study: The collaborator samples originated in the United States, Italy and Spain and spanned the acute and convalescent phases of COVID-19. The material from the prospective study consisted of cDNA or gDNA derived from T cells, B-cell-depleted T cells, or PBMCs. Deeply sampled blood TCRbeta repertoires from subjects exposed to, actively infected with, or recovered from COVID-19 were included in the dataset. The repertoires were released in a freely available public database meant as a resource for research on the immune response to SARS-CoV-2. Samples came from the ongoing ImmuneRACE study (first 160 participants) plus 1,254 subjects from 6 global collaborators. The sample metadata nearly always contained a de-identified subject ID, COVID-19 status, age in years and sex. Where available, HLA class I and class II types were obtained from metadata supplied by the sample provider rather than from assay-based typing.

TCRbeta CDR3 regions were amplified from genomic DNA using the immunoSEQ Assay, a bias-controlled multiplex PCR. Per the original workflow: The number of nucleated cells in each sample was estimated by amplification of reference gene primers within the assay. Sequence reads were collapsed and filtered to measure the absolute abundance of every unique TCRbeta CDR3 rearrangement. Productive Simpson clonality was computed per sample as the square root of Simpson's diversity index over productive rearrangements. TCRdb limited this immuneACCESS table to in-frame rearrangements with V and J called. A share of clones is missing; checked studies link under half to unresolved V genes, and the rest is unexplained. That table gives V, J and clone size, and the DNA gave D and trimming. The sample has a few hundred thousand clones on record, roughly 86% of them singletons. The ten largest clones represent approximately 1.8% of the sample.

The study at large found these results: Clinical and demographic metadata were provided uncurated, with the amount varying by source and participant.

Trimming removed 1 base from V and 3 bases from J; the gene matches leave 4 bases unexplained. Spanning cysteine to phenylalanine, the CDR3 consists of 17 amino acids. Solely the CDR3 DNA is kept, with 51 bases framed from the first base. As encoded in the germline V gene (reference sequence), CDR1 is MNHEY while CDR2 is SMNVEV. In the prospective study, participants were 18 to 89 years old, resided in fewer than 25 geographic areas of the United States, and were enrolled through a virtual design. To assign participants to cohorts, the prospective study relied on clinical history that participants themselves reported in a screening survey and a study questionnaire. ImmuneRACE Cohort 3 recovered participants were defined by two consecutive negative NP/OP PCR tests, healthcare professional clearance, or symptom resolution. In the prospective study, whole blood, serum and a nasopharyngeal or oropharyngeal swab were collected from each participant by mobile phlebotomists. Participants in the prospective study had the option to provide additional blood draws and questionnaires over an approximately two-month period. Before DNA extraction, prospective study blood samples were shipped either frozen or at room temperature.

On this clone itself: This clone's antigen is unknown. Base qualities are not provided; no much larger clone lies one nucleotide away.

Sequencing was carried out using PBMCs or T cells enriched from blood (not recorded which). The TCR was taken from a woman aged 55-70 years who had recovered from COVID-19. The rearrangement joined TRBV27 to TRBJ2-1, with 12 bases matching TRBD2. The CDR3 protein sequence reads: CASSLFASGRGYNEQFF. At the DNA level, the sequence is TGTGCCAGCAGTTTATTCGCTAGCGGGAGGGGCTACAATGAGCAGTTCTTC.